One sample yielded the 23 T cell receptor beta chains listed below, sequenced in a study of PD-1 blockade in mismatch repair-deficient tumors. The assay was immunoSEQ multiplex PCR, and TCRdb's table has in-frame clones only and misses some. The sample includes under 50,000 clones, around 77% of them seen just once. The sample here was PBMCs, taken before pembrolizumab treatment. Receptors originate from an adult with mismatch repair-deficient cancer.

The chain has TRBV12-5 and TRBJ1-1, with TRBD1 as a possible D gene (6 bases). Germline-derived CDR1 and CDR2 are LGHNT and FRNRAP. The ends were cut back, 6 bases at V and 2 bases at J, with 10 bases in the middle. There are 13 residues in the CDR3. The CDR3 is CASGQGTNTEAFF. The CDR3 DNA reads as TGTGCTAGTGGGCAGGGGACCAACACTGAAGCTTTCTTT.

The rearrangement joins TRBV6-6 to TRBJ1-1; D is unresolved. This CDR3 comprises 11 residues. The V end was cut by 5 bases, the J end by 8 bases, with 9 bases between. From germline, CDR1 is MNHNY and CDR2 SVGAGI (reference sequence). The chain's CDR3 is CASSGKGEAFF. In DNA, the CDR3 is TGTGCCAGCAGTGGAAAGGGCGAAGCTTTCTTT.

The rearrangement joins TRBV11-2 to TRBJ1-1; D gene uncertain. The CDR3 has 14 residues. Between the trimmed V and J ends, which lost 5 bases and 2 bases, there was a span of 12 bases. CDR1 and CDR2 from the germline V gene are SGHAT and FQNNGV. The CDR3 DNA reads TGTGCCAGCAGCCCTGGCAGTTCCAACACTGAAGCTTTCTTT. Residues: CASSPGSSNTEAFF.

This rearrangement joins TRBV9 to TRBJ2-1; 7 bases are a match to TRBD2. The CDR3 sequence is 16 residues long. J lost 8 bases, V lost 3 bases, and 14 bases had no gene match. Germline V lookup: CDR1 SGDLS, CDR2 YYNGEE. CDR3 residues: CASSAPRGEQWDEQFF. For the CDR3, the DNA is TGTGCCAGCAGCGCACCCCGGGGGGAGCAATGGGATGAGCAGTTCTTC.

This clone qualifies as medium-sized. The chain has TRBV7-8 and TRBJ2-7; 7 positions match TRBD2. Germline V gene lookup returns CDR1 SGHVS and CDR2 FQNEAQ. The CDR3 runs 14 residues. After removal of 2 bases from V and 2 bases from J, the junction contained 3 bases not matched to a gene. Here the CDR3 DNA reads TGTGCCAGCAGCTTAAGCGGGAAGGCCTACGAGCAGTACTTC. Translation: CASSLSGKAYEQYF. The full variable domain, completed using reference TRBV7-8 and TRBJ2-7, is GAGVSQSPRYKVAKRGQDVALRCDPISGHVSLFWYQQALGQGPEFLTYFQNEAQLDKSGLPSDRFFAERPEGSVSTLKIQRTQQEDSAVYLCASSLSGKAYEQYFGPGTRLTVT.

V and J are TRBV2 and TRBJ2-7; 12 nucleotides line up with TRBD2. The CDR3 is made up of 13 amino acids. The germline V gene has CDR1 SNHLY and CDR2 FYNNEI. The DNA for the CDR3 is TGTGCTTCAGCGGGACTAGCGGGCTACGAGCAGTACTTC. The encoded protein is CASAGLAGYEQYF.

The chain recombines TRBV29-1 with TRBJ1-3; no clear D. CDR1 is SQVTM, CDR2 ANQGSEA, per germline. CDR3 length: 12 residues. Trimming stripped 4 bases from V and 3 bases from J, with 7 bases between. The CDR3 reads CSVGHIGNTIYF. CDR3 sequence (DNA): TGCAGCGTTGGCCACATTGGAAACACCATATATTTT.

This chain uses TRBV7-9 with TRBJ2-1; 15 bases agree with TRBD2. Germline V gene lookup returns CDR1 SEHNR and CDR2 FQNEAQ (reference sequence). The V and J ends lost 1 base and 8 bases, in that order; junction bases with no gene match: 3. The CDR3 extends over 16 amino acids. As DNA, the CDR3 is TGTGCCAGCAGCTTAGGAGGACTAGCGGGAGGGGATGAGCAGTTCTTC. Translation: CASSLGGLAGGDEQFF.

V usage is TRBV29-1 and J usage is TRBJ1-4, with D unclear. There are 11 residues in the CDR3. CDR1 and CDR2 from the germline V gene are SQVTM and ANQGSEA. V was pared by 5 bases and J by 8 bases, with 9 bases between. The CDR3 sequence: CSVKPGEKLFF. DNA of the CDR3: TGCAGCGTTAAACCGGGAGAAAAACTGTTTTTT.

CDR3 sequence (DNA): TGTGCCAGTAGTAATCCGGGCATGAACACTGAAGCTTTCTTT. It is translated as CASSNPGMNTEAFF. J is TRBJ1-1 and V is TRBV19; no reliable D call. Trimming removed 4 bases from V and 0 bases from J, with 9 bases in between. The germline V gene encodes CDR1 LNHDA and CDR2 SQIVND (reference sequence). This CDR3 spans 14 amino acids.

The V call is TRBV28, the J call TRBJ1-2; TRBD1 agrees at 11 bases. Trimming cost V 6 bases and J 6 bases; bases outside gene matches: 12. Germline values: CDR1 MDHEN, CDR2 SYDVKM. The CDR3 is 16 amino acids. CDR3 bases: TGTGCCAGCAGGTGGACAGGGGGCATTCCACCGAATGGCTACACCTTC. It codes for CASRWTGGIPPNGYTF.

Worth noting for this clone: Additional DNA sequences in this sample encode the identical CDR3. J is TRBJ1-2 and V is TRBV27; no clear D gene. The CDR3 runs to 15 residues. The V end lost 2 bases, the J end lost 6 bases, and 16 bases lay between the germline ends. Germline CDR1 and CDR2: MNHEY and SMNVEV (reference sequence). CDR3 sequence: CASSLTQRIFDGYTF. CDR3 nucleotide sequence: TGTGCCAGCAGTTTAACCCAGCGCATCTTTGATGGCTACACCTTC.

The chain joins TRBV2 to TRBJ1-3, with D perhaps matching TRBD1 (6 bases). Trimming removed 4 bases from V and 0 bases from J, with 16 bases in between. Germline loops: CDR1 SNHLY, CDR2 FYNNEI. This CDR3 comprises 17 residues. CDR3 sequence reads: CASSVGGTLRSGNTIYF. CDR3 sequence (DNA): TGTGCCAGCAGTGTAGGGGGGACTCTACGCTCTGGAAACACCATATATTTT.

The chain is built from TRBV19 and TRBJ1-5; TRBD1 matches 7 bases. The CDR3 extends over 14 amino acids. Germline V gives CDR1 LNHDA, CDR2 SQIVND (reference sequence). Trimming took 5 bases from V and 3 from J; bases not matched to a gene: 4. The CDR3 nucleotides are TGTGCCAGTAGTTGGACAGGTTCCAATCAGCCCCAGCATTTT. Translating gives CASSWTGSNQPQHF.

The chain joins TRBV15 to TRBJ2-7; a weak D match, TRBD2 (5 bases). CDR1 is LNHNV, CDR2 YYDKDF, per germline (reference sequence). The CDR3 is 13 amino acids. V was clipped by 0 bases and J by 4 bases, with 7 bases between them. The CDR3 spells CATSRDSGYEQYF. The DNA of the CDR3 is TGTGCCACCAGCAGAGATTCGGGGTACGAGCAGTACTTC.

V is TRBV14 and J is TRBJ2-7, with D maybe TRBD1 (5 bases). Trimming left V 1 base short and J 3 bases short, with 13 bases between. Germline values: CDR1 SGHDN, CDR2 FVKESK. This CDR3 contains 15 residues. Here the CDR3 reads CASSQVGRQNYEQYF. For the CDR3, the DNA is TGTGCCAGCAGCCAAGTAGGGCGACAGAACTACGAGCAGTACTTC.

The CDR3 DNA follows: TGTGCCAGCAGTTATGGACCGGGAAACACCATATATTTT. This sequence encodes CASSYGPGNTIYF. The V gene is TRBV7-9, the J gene TRBJ1-3; D not resolved. This CDR3 has 13 residues. V was trimmed by 6 bases and J by 4 bases, leaving 10 bases between them. Per germline, CDR1 SEHNR and CDR2 FQNEAQ (reference sequence).

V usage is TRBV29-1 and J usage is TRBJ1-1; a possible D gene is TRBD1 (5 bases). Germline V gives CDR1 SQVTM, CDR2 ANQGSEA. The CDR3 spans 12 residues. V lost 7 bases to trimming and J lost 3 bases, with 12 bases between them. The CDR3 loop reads CSAGQAYTEAFF. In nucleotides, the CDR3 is TGCAGCGCCGGACAAGCGTACACTGAAGCTTTCTTT.

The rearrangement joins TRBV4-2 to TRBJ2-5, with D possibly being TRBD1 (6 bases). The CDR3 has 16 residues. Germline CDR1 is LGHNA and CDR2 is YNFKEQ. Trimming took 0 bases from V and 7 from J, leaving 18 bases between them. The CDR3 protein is CASSQDLRGSYGTQYF. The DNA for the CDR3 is TGTGCCAGCAGCCAAGATTTAAGGGGGTCATATGGGACCCAGTACTTC.

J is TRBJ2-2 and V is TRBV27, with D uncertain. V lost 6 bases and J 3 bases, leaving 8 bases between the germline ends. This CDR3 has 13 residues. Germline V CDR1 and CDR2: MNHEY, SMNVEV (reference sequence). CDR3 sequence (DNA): TGTGCCAGCAGCAAATTAGACACCGGGGAGCTGTTTTTT. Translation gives CASSKLDTGELFF.

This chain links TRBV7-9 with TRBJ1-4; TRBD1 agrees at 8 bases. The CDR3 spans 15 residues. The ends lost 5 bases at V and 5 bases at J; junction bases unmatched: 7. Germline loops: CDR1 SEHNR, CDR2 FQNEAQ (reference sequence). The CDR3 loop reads CASSRPTGENEKLFF. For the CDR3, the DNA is TGTGCCAGCAGCAGACCGACAGGGGAGAATGAAAAACTGTTTTTT. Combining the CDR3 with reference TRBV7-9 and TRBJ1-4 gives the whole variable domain DTGVSQNPRHKITKRGQNVTFRCDPISEHNRLYWYRQTLGQGPEFLTYFQNEAQLEKSRLLSDRFSAERPKGSFSTLEIQRTEQGDSAMYLCASSRPTGENEKLFFGSGTQLSVL.

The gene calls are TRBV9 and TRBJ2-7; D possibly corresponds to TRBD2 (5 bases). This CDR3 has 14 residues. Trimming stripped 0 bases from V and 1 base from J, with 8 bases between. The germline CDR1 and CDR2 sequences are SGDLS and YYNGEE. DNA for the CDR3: TGTGCCAGCAGCGTAGCACAGCGGTCCTACGAGCAGTACTTC. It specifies CASSVAQRSYEQYF.

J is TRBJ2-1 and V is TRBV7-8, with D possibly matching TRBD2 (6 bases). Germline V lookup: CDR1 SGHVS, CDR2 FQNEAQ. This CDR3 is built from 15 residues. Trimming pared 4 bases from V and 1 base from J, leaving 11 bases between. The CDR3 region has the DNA TGTGCCAGCAGCTCTGCGGGATTGTCCTACAATGAGCAGTTCTTC. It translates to CASSSAGLSYNEQFF.